These T cell receptor beta chains were read from a single sample in a study of cytomegalovirus exposure and HLA in healthy donors. Sequenced by immunoSEQ multiplex PCR; TCRdb stores in-frame clones only, minus some. This sample has about 150,000 clones, with over 60% found just once. The source material was PBMCs. The receptor set was obtained from a woman aged 55-70 years in good health and CMV-seronegative. The CDR3 runs from the conserved cysteine through the conserved F or W. The D gene is left open where the match is weak. For some rows the clone size is stated as once, few or many, or as a class when expanded; others skip it.

cdr3_nt: TGCGCCAGCAGTCCCAGACAGGGGGCTCTGAACACTGAAGCTTTCTTT
cdr3_aa: CASSPRQGALNTEAFF
clone_size: NA
j_call: TRBJ1-1
v_call: TRBV5-1
d_call: TRBD1

cdr3_nt: TGTGCCAGCAGCTTGGCGACATCCCCCAGATCCTACGAGCAGTACTTC
cdr3_aa: CASSLATSPRSYEQYF
clone_size: NA
j_call: TRBJ2-7
v_call: TRBV25-1
d_call: NA

cdr3_nt: TGTGCCAGCAGTGGGGTGACACCAACCGGGGAGCTGTTTTTT
cdr3_aa: CASSGVTPTGELFF
clone_size: NA
j_call: TRBJ2-2
v_call: TRBV2
d_call: NA

cdr3_nt: TGCGCCAGCAGCTCAGACGGGAAATCACCCCTCCACTTT
cdr3_aa: CASSSDGKSPLHF
clone_size: NA
j_call: TRBJ1-6
v_call: TRBV5-1
d_call: NA

cdr3_nt: TGTGCCAGTAGACGTCCCGGGACAGGGGCAGTCACCGGGGAGCTGTTTTTT
cdr3_aa: CASRRPGTGAVTGELFF
clone_size: few
j_call: TRBJ2-2
v_call: TRBV19
d_call: TRBD1

cdr3_nt: TGTGCCAGCAGCCAAGGGGGCAGGGTTGGGTACACCGGGGAGCTGTTTTTT
cdr3_aa: CASSQGGRVGYTGELFF
clone_size: NA
j_call: TRBJ2-2
v_call: TRBV4-2
d_call: NA

cdr3_nt: TGTGCCAGCAGTGCGCAGCCAGGGGCCGAGCAGTACTTC
cdr3_aa: CASSAQPGAEQYF
clone_size: NA
j_call: TRBJ2-7
v_call: TRBV6-5
d_call: NA

cdr3_nt: TGCAGCGTTGAAGATCCGGGACTCCAAACCTTC
cdr3_aa: CSVEDPGLQTF
clone_size: once
j_call: TRBJ2-7
v_call: TRBV29-1
d_call: NA

cdr3_nt: TGCGCCAGCAGCCAAGATGTCAACAGCCCGGGACTAGTTCCCTACAATGAGCAGTTCTTC
cdr3_aa: CASSQDVNSPGLVPYNEQFF
clone_size: NA
j_call: TRBJ2-1
v_call: TRBV4-3
d_call: TRBD2

cdr3_nt: TGTGCCAGCAGTTACTCGATTCTGCAGGATAAGGAAAAACTGTTTTTT
cdr3_aa: CASSYSILQDKEKLFF
clone_size: NA
j_call: TRBJ1-4
v_call: TRBV6-5
d_call: NA

cdr3_nt: TGTGCCAGCAGCCCGGGGTCACACAATGAGCAGTTCTTC
cdr3_aa: CASSPGSHNEQFF
clone_size: NA
j_call: TRBJ2-1
v_call: TRBV14
d_call: NA

cdr3_nt: TGTGCCAGCGGGGGGGAGGTTGAGCAGTTCTTC
cdr3_aa: CASGGEVEQFF
clone_size: NA
j_call: TRBJ2-1
v_call: TRBV2
d_call: TRBD2

cdr3_nt: TGCGCCAGCAGCTTTAGATCTCGCGGGGGGGTGATCGATGAGCAGTTCTTC
cdr3_aa: CASSFRSRGGVIDEQFF
clone_size: NA
j_call: TRBJ2-1
v_call: TRBV5-1
d_call: TRBD2

cdr3_nt: TGTGCCAGCAGTGGCGGGACAGTCTCCCATTCACCCCTCCACTTT
cdr3_aa: CASSGGTVSHSPLHF
clone_size: once
j_call: TRBJ1-6
v_call: TRBV25-1
d_call: TRBD1

cdr3_nt: TGTGCCAGCAGCTTAGCTAGCGGGGTCCTGAGAGAGACCCAGTACTTC
cdr3_aa: CASSLASGVLRETQYF
clone_size: few
j_call: TRBJ2-5
v_call: TRBV7-2
d_call: TRBD2

cdr3_nt: TGTGCCAGCAGCTTGGCAACTAGCTACGAGCAGTACTTC
cdr3_aa: CASSLATSYEQYF
clone_size: once
j_call: TRBJ2-7
v_call: TRBV7-9
d_call: NA

cdr3_nt: TGTGCCAGCAGTGAATATCTGGGACAGGGTGGCTACACCTTC
cdr3_aa: CASSEYLGQGGYTF
clone_size: NA
j_call: TRBJ1-2
v_call: TRBV25-1
d_call: TRBD1

cdr3_nt: TGTGCCAGCAGTGGGACAGGTAGCGCGCGGAACACTGAAGCTTTCTTT
cdr3_aa: CASSGTGSARNTEAFF
clone_size: few
j_call: TRBJ1-1
v_call: TRBV6-1
d_call: TRBD1

cdr3_nt: TGTGCCAGCAAGAGCGTCTGGGGGGGCGGGCAGTTCTTC
cdr3_aa: CASKSVWGGGQFF
clone_size: few
j_call: TRBJ2-1
v_call: TRBV11-2
d_call: NA

cdr3_nt: TGTGCCAGTAGTATCGGCGGGGGTCCCTCTGGAAACACCATATATTTT
cdr3_aa: CASSIGGGPSGNTIYF
clone_size: NA
j_call: TRBJ1-3
v_call: TRBV19
d_call: NA

cdr3_nt: TGTGCCAGCAGCCATCGGGGTTCTGGGGCCAACGTCCTGACTTTC
cdr3_aa: CASSHRGSGANVLTF
clone_size: NA
j_call: TRBJ2-6
v_call: TRBV14
d_call: NA

cdr3_nt: TGCGCCAGTACCGGGACAGGGGCCGCGTCGGACTATGGCTACACCTTC
cdr3_aa: CASTGTGAASDYGYTF
clone_size: NA
j_call: TRBJ1-2
v_call: TRBV5-1
d_call: TRBD1

cdr3_nt: TGTGCCAGCAGCCAAGACCCCGGGACAGGGGACAGTGAGCAGTTCTTC
cdr3_aa: CASSQDPGTGDSEQFF
clone_size: NA
j_call: TRBJ2-1
v_call: TRBV4-2
d_call: TRBD1

cdr3_nt: TGTGCCAGCAGCTTAGGGGGCGCAGACGGCACTGAAGCTTTCTTT
cdr3_aa: CASSLGGADGTEAFF
clone_size: NA
j_call: TRBJ1-1
v_call: TRBV11-3
d_call: NA

cdr3_nt: TGTGCCAGCAGGGGGGACAGCCGCACAGATACGCAGTATTTT
cdr3_aa: CASRGDSRTDTQYF
clone_size: few
j_call: TRBJ2-3
v_call: TRBV7-2
d_call: TRBD1

cdr3_nt: TGTGCCAGCAGCGTGGGACAGGGTGCTCCTAATGAAAAACTGTTTTTT
cdr3_aa: CASSVGQGAPNEKLFF
clone_size: NA
j_call: TRBJ1-4
v_call: TRBV7-8
d_call: TRBD1

cdr3_nt: TGTGCCAGCAGCTTAGGGGGGAGGGCTTTCAATGAGCAGTTCTTC
cdr3_aa: CASSLGGRAFNEQFF
clone_size: NA
j_call: TRBJ2-1
v_call: TRBV7-3
d_call: TRBD2

cdr3_nt: TGTGCCAGCAGTTTGGGGCCACACTACGAGCAGTACTTC
cdr3_aa: CASSLGPHYEQYF
clone_size: NA
j_call: TRBJ2-7
v_call: TRBV28
d_call: NA

cdr3_nt: TGTGCCAGCAGCTTAGCTCCCTACAGGGGGCCAGGTGAAAAACTGTTTTTT
cdr3_aa: CASSLAPYRGPGEKLFF
clone_size: NA
j_call: TRBJ1-4
v_call: TRBV11-2
d_call: TRBD1

cdr3_nt: TGTGCCAGTATCAAGAGGGAACGGGTCACTGAAGCTTTCTTT
cdr3_aa: CASIKRERVTEAFF
clone_size: NA
j_call: TRBJ1-1
v_call: TRBV19
d_call: NA

cdr3_nt: TGTGCCAGTAGTAGCCGAAGGGGCGGCTACGAGCAGTACTTC
cdr3_aa: CASSSRRGGYEQYF
clone_size: NA
j_call: TRBJ2-7
v_call: TRBV19
d_call: NA

cdr3_nt: TGTGCCAGCACCGTCTCGGGTTCTTCCTACGAGCAGTACTTC
cdr3_aa: CASTVSGSSYEQYF
clone_size: NA
j_call: TRBJ2-7
v_call: TRBV6-5
d_call: NA

cdr3_nt: TGTGCCAGCAGCTTACCTCCTAGCGAAAATGAGCAGTTCTTC
cdr3_aa: CASSLPPSENEQFF
clone_size: NA
j_call: TRBJ2-1
v_call: TRBV5-4
d_call: NA

cdr3_nt: TGCGCCAGCAGCCAAGTGGGGGGGTTGGGCACTGAAGCTTTCTTT
cdr3_aa: CASSQVGGLGTEAFF
clone_size: NA
j_call: TRBJ1-1
v_call: TRBV4-3
d_call: NA

cdr3_nt: TGTGCCAGCAGACTAGCCTACGGCACAGATACGCAGTATTTT
cdr3_aa: CASRLAYGTDTQYF
clone_size: NA
j_call: TRBJ2-3
v_call: TRBV6-1
d_call: NA

cdr3_nt: TGTGCCAGCAGCTCCCAGGGAAGGGGAGATACGCAGTATTTT
cdr3_aa: CASSSQGRGDTQYF
clone_size: few
j_call: TRBJ2-3
v_call: TRBV11-3
d_call: NA

cdr3_nt: TGTGCCAGCAGCCCCCCGACAGGGGGGGGGATGAACACTGAAGCTTTCTTT
cdr3_aa: CASSPPTGGGMNTEAFF
clone_size: few
j_call: TRBJ1-1
v_call: TRBV5-4
d_call: TRBD1

cdr3_nt: TGTGCCAGGACCAGGGATGAGCAGTTCTTC
cdr3_aa: CARTRDEQFF
clone_size: NA
j_call: TRBJ2-1
v_call: TRBV9
d_call: NA

cdr3_nt: TGTGCCAGCAGCTTAGTTGCGGGACTTATAGAGACCCAGTACTTC
cdr3_aa: CASSLVAGLIETQYF
clone_size: NA
j_call: TRBJ2-5
v_call: TRBV7-8
d_call: NA

cdr3_nt: TGTGCCAGCAGTTTAGCCGGGAGTAGCACAGATACGCAGTATTTT
cdr3_aa: CASSLAGSSTDTQYF
clone_size: once
j_call: TRBJ2-3
v_call: TRBV27
d_call: NA

cdr3_nt: TGTGCCAGCAGCTTGGGGACTAGAGGCACAGATACGCAGTATTTT
cdr3_aa: CASSLGTRGTDTQYF
clone_size: NA
j_call: TRBJ2-3
v_call: TRBV5-4
d_call: TRBD2

cdr3_nt: TGTGCCAGCAGCGTAGGACGGACTAGCGGGAACGGTGAGCAGTTCTTC
cdr3_aa: CASSVGRTSGNGEQFF
clone_size: NA
j_call: TRBJ2-1
v_call: TRBV9
d_call: TRBD2